The rows below give T cell receptor beta chains drawn from one sample of a study of cytomegalovirus exposure and HLA in healthy donors. Clones were sequenced by immunoSEQ multiplex PCR, and TCRdb holds only the in-frame ones, with some missing. The sample carries around 180,000 clones, about three quarters recorded once. Sequenced sample: PBMCs. These receptors all stem from a woman in her 40s in good health and CMV-seronegative. The CDR3 runs from the conserved cysteine through the conserved F or W. The order of the fields is clone size, V gene, J gene, CDR3 protein. Clone size, where shown, is once, few, many, or a class for clones that have expanded.

size: -
V: TRBV9
J: TRBJ2-7
CDR3: CASSLRTWDYEQYF

size: few
V: TRBV5-6
J: TRBJ1-5
CDR3: CASSIKGDQPQHF

size: -
V: TRBV7-9
J: TRBJ2-7
CDR3: CASSLEGGQVDYEQYF

size: -
V: TRBV19
J: TRBJ2-1
CDR3: CASSPTLESEQFF

size: -
V: TRBV18
J: TRBJ2-1
CDR3: CASSPSAYNEQFF

size: -
V: TRBV5-1
J: TRBJ1-2
CDR3: CASSQGACGYTF

size: -
V: TRBV5-1
J: TRBJ1-1
CDR3: CASSLRTGGRTEAFF

size: -
V: TRBV2
J: TRBJ1-4
CDR3: CASSLQTGGYEKLFF

size: -
V: TRBV30
J: TRBJ2-5
CDR3: CAWTQGRAETQYF

size: -
V: TRBV2
J: TRBJ2-7
CDR3: CASGTFGQGDEQYF

size: -
V: TRBV10-3
J: TRBJ1-1
CDR3: CAIRHGQDNTEAFF

size: -
V: TRBV10-3
J: TRBJ2-1
CDR3: CAISESGTTVHNEQFF

size: -
V: TRBV30
J: TRBJ2-1
CDR3: CAWSVGRGLTEQFF

size: -
V: TRBV19
J: TRBJ2-5
CDR3: CASSIVGRGETQYF

size: -
V: TRBV7-9
J: TRBJ1-1
CDR3: CASSLEQMNTEAFF

size: -
V: TRBV29-1
J: TRBJ2-1
CDR3: CSVEASGIDNEQFF

size: -
V: TRBV11-2
J: TRBJ2-5
CDR3: CASSLGGARETQYF

size: -
V: TRBV2
J: TRBJ1-2
CDR3: CASSGPKMTGGADYGYTF

size: -
V: TRBV19
J: TRBJ2-5
CDR3: CASSVAGGLETQYF

size: -
V: TRBV30
J: TRBJ2-1
CDR3: CACRSGTSSSSEFF

size: once
V: TRBV7-2
J: TRBJ2-5
CDR3: CASSRTSWDGTQYF

size: few
V: TRBV19
J: TRBJ1-1
CDR3: CASSSQGLENTEAFF

size: few
V: TRBV7-9
J: TRBJ2-5
CDR3: CASSSSGTSGQETQYF

size: -
V: TRBV29-1
J: TRBJ1-2
CDR3: CSVPWEGSNGYTF

size: -
V: TRBV10-3
J: TRBJ2-1
CDR3: CAISAGTSGGFYNEQFF

size: -
V: TRBV27
J: TRBJ2-5
CDR3: CASSLGRQQETQYF

size: few
V: TRBV19
J: TRBJ1-4
CDR3: CASSIFGQFNEKLFF

size: -
V: TRBV19
J: TRBJ2-2
CDR3: CASGLAGIGELFF

size: -
V: TRBV18
J: TRBJ2-1
CDR3: CASPKASGYNEQFF